A single TCR beta chain is shown here with its context. Its antigen is currently unknown. This specimen comes from a study of cytomegalovirus exposure and HLA in healthy donors. As for the study in general: Sequencing of approximately 190 million T cells in an earlier analysis found 100 million to 140 million unique TCR beta sequences. The Caucasian-associated ancestry cluster held roughly 84% of over 350 genotyped donors. Findings and caveats of the study: TCR beta V- and J-gene trimming was later associated with a missense DCLRE1C variant. In an earlier analysis, in under 700 donors, most V segments appeared productive either ~90% or ~30% of the time.

It was with 60 Vbeta and 13 Jbeta primers that the PCR ran. Data came from immunoSEQ multiplex PCR; TCRdb stores just in-frame clones and leaves some out. The table records under 200,000 clones, approximately 81% of them present only once. The CDR3 runs 16 residues. Germline V lookup: CDR1 MNHNY, CDR2 SVGAGI (reference sequence). After removal of 6 bases from V and 8 bases from J, the junction contained 12 bases not matched to a gene. This sequence originates from a male donor in good health and CMV-seronegative. Sequenced input: PBMCs. The chain joins TRBV6-6 to TRBJ1-6; TRBD1 aligns across 8 bases. The chain's CDR3 is CASSTGQGWVDSPLHF. CDR3 DNA: TGTGCCAGCAGCACTGGACAGGGCTGGGTTGATTCACCCCTCCACTTT.